These 23 T cell receptor delta chains came from one sample sequenced in a study of gamma-delta chains in newborns, infants, children. TCRdb re-processed the reads using CATT. The data contain more than 6,000 delta-chain clones, less than 2.5% of them singletons. The sequenced sample consisted of blood. The origin of the receptors is a child who was a newborn, infant or young child, either healthy, febrile or measles-vaccinated (not recorded which).

This clone was seen only a few times. This clone may be a read error of a much larger clone one base away. The chain links TRDV2 to TRDJ3, with 11 bases that match TRDD3. Germline-derived CDR1 and CDR2 are GEAIGNYY and EKD. The CDR3 totals 20 residues. The CDR3 region has the DNA TGTGCCTGTGGCACCGTACTGGGGGATAAGAGCTCCTGGGACACCCGACAGATGTTTTTC. Translation: CACGTVLGDKSSWDTRQMFF.

The sample holds a few counts of this clone. This DNA translates differently at residue 7 from the TCRdb protein, which is that of a much larger clone; a read error is likely, and the protein shown is the DNA's own translation. The rearrangement links TRDV2 to TRDJ4; 11 bases fit TRDD3. The CDR3 runs to 17 residues. The junction had 10 bases not matched to a gene; V was cut back by 0 bases and J by 2 bases. Germline CDR1 GEAIGNYY, CDR2 EKD. CDR3 bases: TGTGCCTGTGACACCGTAATGGGGGATACGCAAGGAAGACCCCTGATCTTT. Translated, it gives CACDTVMGDTQGRPLIF.

With respect to this clone: The TCRdb protein, from a much larger clone, departs from this DNA's translation at residue 4, likely by read error; the protein shown derives from the DNA. V and J are TRDV2 and TRDJ3; the match to TRDD3 covers 8 bases. Germline V gene sequence: CDR1 GEAIGNYY, CDR2 EKD. CDR3 size: 19 residues. Trimming cost V 5 bases and J 2 bases; bases outside gene matches: 13. The CDR3: CACGTLGIQRPWDTRQMFF. CDR3 in DNA: TGTGCCTGTGGCACACTGGGGATACAGAGACCCTGGGACACCCGACAGATGTTTTTC.

For this clone: The TCRdb protein comes from a much larger clone and disagrees with this DNA's translation at residue 12, likely due to a read error; the protein given here is derived from the DNA. The CDR3 DNA reads TGTGCCTGTGACGGGATACTGGGGGATACAGCACACCTCTTCTTT. It yields the protein CACDGILGDTAHLFF. This chain joins TRDV2 and TRDJ2; 12 bases fit TRDD3. Per germline, CDR1 GEAIGNYY and CDR2 EKD. The length of the CDR3 is 15 residues.

For this clone: For this DNA, TCRdb reports the protein of a much larger clone, which diverges at residue 12, most likely from a read error; the protein presented here is translated directly from the DNA. This chain connects TRDV2 to TRDJ3; 7 nucleotides match TRDD3. Looked up from germline, CDR1 is GEAIGNYY and CDR2 is EKD. The CDR3 has 18 amino acids. CDR3 region: CACDTVLGESWVTRQMFF. In DNA form, the CDR3 reads TGTGCCTGTGACACCGTATTGGGGGAGTCCTGGGTCACCCGACAGATGTTTTTC.

Notes on this clone: Given a much more abundant clone one base away, this may be a read error. Different DNA sequences within this sample yield the same CDR3. This chain uses TRAV29/DV5 with TRDJ1; 9 nucleotides match TRDD2. The CDR3 is 25 amino acids. Germline CDR1 is NSMFDY and CDR2 is ISSIKDK. V trimming: 5 bases; J trimming: 0 bases; junction bases outside the gene matches: 38. The CDR3 reads CAAKIGPSYVSSSRYRFMYTDKLIF. DNA of the CDR3: TGTGCAGCGAAGATTGGGCCTTCCTACGTCTCTTCTTCTCGATACCGTTTTATGTACACCGATAAACTCATCTTT.

The sample holds a few counts of this clone. For this DNA, TCRdb reports the protein of a much larger clone, which diverges at residue 11, most likely from a read error; the protein presented here is translated directly from the DNA. Other DNA sequences within the sample encode an identical CDR3. V is TRDV2 and J is TRDJ3; 11 bases are a match to TRDD3. Germline values: CDR1 GEAIGNYY, CDR2 EKD. The CDR3 has 18 residues. Written as DNA, the CDR3 is TGTGCCTGTGACACTGGGGGATACGGCTCCCGGGACACCCGACAGATGTTTTTC. Translated: CACDTGGYGSRDTRQMFF.

By share, this clone ranks as medium-sized. This chain connects TRDV2 to TRDJ3, with 13 positions matching TRDD3. Germline CDR1 reads GEAIGNYY; CDR2 reads EKD. The CDR3 sequence is 21 residues long. J was trimmed by 0 bases and V by 0 bases; bases with no gene match: 7. Here the CDR3 reads CACDTVNWGIRDSWDTRQMFF. CDR3 in DNA: TGTGCCTGTGACACCGTGAACTGGGGGATACGCGACTCCTGGGACACCCGACAGATGTTTTTC.

By share, this clone ranks as medium-sized. The same CDR3 can be traced to other DNA sequences in this sample. This CDR3 reads CACDTGGYRSSWDTRQMFF. The CDR3 DNA follows: TGTGCCTGTGACACGGGGGGATACAGGAGCTCCTGGGACACCCGACAGATGTTTTTC. This sequence joins TRDV2 and TRDJ3; TRDD3 matches 9 bases. The CDR3 covers 19 residues. V shed 1 base and J 0 bases; nucleotides not matched to a gene: 6. Germline V CDR1 and CDR2: GEAIGNYY, EKD.

This clone showed up just a few times. This chain uses TRDV2 with TRDJ3; 11 nucleotides line up with TRDD3. Germline V gives CDR1 GEAIGNYY, CDR2 EKD. The CDR3 has 19 amino acids. With V trimmed by 0 bases and J by 9 bases, 12 bases remained unmatched. The CDR3, as DNA: TGTGCCTGTGACACCGTTGGTGGGGGATACGCCTTGGGCACCCGACAGATGTTTTTC. This encodes CACDTVGGGYALGTRQMFF.

This clone was picked up a small number of times. TCRdb lists the protein of a much larger clone for this DNA, which differs at residue 8, so this is likely a read error; the protein given here is translated from the DNA itself. The rearrangement uses TRDV2 and TRDJ3; tentative D call: TRDD3 (5 bases). Trimming removed 0 bases from V and 0 bases from J, with 11 bases in between. Looked up from germline, CDR1 is GEAIGNYY and CDR2 is EKD. This CDR3 region has 18 residues. CDR3 coding DNA: TGTGCCTGTGACACCGTACTGGTGAGCTCCTGGGACACCCGACAGATGTTTTTC. Amino acids: CACDTVLVSSWDTRQMFF.

As regards this clone: A much larger clone differs by one base, so this may be a read error. This sample also contains other DNA sequences that code for the same CDR3. The chain employs TRDV2 and TRDJ3; a weak D match, TRDD3 (5 bases). Germline V CDR1 and CDR2: GEAIGNYY, EKD. The length of the CDR3 is 16 residues. In nucleotides, the CDR3 is TGTGCCTGTGACCCCCCCGCCTCCTGGGACACCCGCCAGATGTTTTTC. Its protein is CACDPPASWDTRQMFF.

This clone was seen repeatedly, ten times or more. The junction does not match germline at one end; this may be a read error. V gene TRDV2 combines with J gene TRDJ3; 9 nucleotides agree with TRDD3. The CDR3 has 21 residues. From germline, CDR1 is GEAIGNYY and CDR2 EKD. In DNA, the CDR3 is TGTGCCTGTGACACCGTAGGGGATACGCGGGGCAGCTCCTGGGACACCCGACAGGTGTTTTTC. It translates to CACDTVGDTRGSSWDTRQVFF.

Relative to its sample, this clone is medium-sized. Other DNA sequences in this sample translate to the same CDR3. V is TRDV2 and J is TRDJ3; TRDD3 matches 7 bases. Trimming removed 0 bases from V and 0 bases from J; junction bases left unmatched: 4. CDR1 GEAIGNYY and CDR2 EKD come from the germline V gene. The CDR3 consists of 18 residues. The CDR3 DNA follows: TGTGCCTGTGACACCGGTTGGGGGAGCTCCTGGGACACCCGACAGATGTTTTTC. It translates to CACDTGWGSSWDTRQMFF.

This clone was found a few times. TCRdb shows a much larger clone's protein in place of this DNA's translation, and the two differ at residue 10, likely through a read error; the protein shown is translated from the DNA. In DNA form, the CDR3 reads TGTGCCTTTAGATCCTTCTCAGTCCGGGAATACACAGCACAACTCTTCTTT. Protein: CAFRSFSVREYTAQLFF. The chain is built from TRDV3 and TRDJ2, with D possibly being TRDD2 (5 bases). The length of the CDR3 is 17 residues. Trimming cost V 0 bases and J 5 bases, with 22 bases left between them. Looked up from germline, CDR1 is TVYSNPD and CDR2 is GDNSRS (reference sequence).

About this clone: Other DNA variants within this sample encode the same CDR3. The chain carries TRDV2 and TRDJ3, with a possible D match to TRDD1 (5 bases). Per the germline V gene, CDR1 is GEAIGNYY and CDR2 is EKD. Trimming took 0 bases from V and 3 from J, leaving 14 bases between them. The CDR3 consists of 18 residues. The CDR3 coding sequence is TGTGCCTGTGACACCGGGTACGCAAATAACTGGGACACCCGACAGATGTTTTTC. Residues: CACDTGYANNWDTRQMFF.

This clone came up a few times. The junction departs from the called germline gene at one end, perhaps through a read error. This specimen includes other DNA sequences encoding the same CDR3. The chain joins TRDV2 to TRDJ3; perhaps TRDD3 as D (5 bases). The germline V gene encodes CDR1 GEAIGNYY and CDR2 EKD. This CDR3 has 23 residues. CDR3 in DNA: TGCGCCTGTGACACGGGCTTCTACGAGGAGGGACCACACAGCTCCTGGGACACCCGGCAGATGTTTTTC. Translation gives CACDTGFYEEGPHSSWDTRQMFF.

A remark on this clone: A read error may be the cause here, since a much bigger clone is one base away. CDR3 in amino acids: CACDTTGSSLDTRQMFF. Here the CDR3 DNA reads TGTGCCTGTGACACCACTGGGAGCTCCTTGGACACCCGACAGATGTTTTTC. The V and J genes are TRDV2 and TRDJ3; weak D call: TRDD3 (6 bases). Germline V CDR1 and CDR2: GEAIGNYY, EKD. This CDR3 comprises 17 residues.

Judged by abundance, this clone is medium-sized (0.01 to 0.1%). Other DNA sequences in the sample encode the same CDR3. The chain uses TRDV2 and TRDJ3, with 10 bases that match TRDD3. This CDR3 contains 21 residues. CDR1 GEAIGNYY and CDR2 EKD come from the germline V gene. J gave up 0 bases and V 3 bases, and 13 bases lay outside the gene matches. CDR3 amino acids: CACDRTGGSAARSWDTRQMFF. CDR3 DNA: TGTGCCTGTGACCGTACTGGGGGATCCGCCGCTCGCTCCTGGGACACCCGACAGATGTTTTTC.

Comments on this clone: TCRdb's protein for this DNA is that of a much larger clone and differs from the translation at residue 5, likely a read error; the protein shown is the DNA translation. The chain recombines TRDV2 with TRDJ4; 13 nucleotides line up with TRDD3. V trimming: 2 bases; J trimming: 2 bases; junction bases outside the gene matches: 10. Germline CDR1 and CDR2: GEAIGNYY and EKD. The CDR3 covers 17 residues. The CDR3 DNA reads as TGTGCCTGTGACATCGTACTGGGGGATACGCAAGGAAGACCCCTGATCTTT. Translating gives CACDIVLGDTQGRPLIF.

Regarding this clone: TCRdb assigns this DNA the protein of a much larger clone, which departs from its translation at residue 6; this likely reflects a read error, and the protein shown comes from translating the DNA. The rearrangement uses TRDV2 and TRDJ3, with D tentatively TRDD3 (6 bases). CDR1 and CDR2 (germline): GEAIGNYY, EKD. CDR3 length equals 17 residues. Trimming stripped 3 bases from V and 0 bases from J, with 11 bases between. The CDR3 region is CACDYRGSSWDTRQMFF. For the CDR3, the DNA is TGTGCCTGTGACTACCGGGGGAGCTCCTGGGACACCCGACAGATGTTTTTC.

This clone was recorded a few times. A much larger clone lies a single base off, so this may be a read error. Other DNA variants within this sample encode the same CDR3. The rearrangement uses TRAV29/DV5 and TRDJ1; 9 nucleotides line up with TRDD2. The CDR3 has 25 residues. Per the germline V gene, CDR1 is NSMFDY and CDR2 is ISSIKDK. The CDR3 DNA sequence: TGTGCAGCGAAAATTGGGCCTTCCTACGTCTCTTCTTCTCGATACCGTTTTATGTACACTGATAAACTCATCTTT. It yields the protein CAAKIGPSYVSSSRYRFMYTDKLIF.

This clone counts as large. This same CDR3 is encoded by further DNA sequences in the sample. V usage is TRDV2 and J usage is TRDJ2; D is possibly TRDD3 (6 bases). This CDR3 contains 14 residues. Germline V gene data show CDR1 as GEAIGNYY and CDR2 as EKD. Trimming pared 1 base from V and 8 bases from J, leaving 13 bases between. The CDR3 sequence: CACDTRGDLAQLFF. CDR3 DNA: TGTGCCTGTGACACAAGGGGGGACCTGGCACAACTCTTCTTT.